The clone carrying this T cell receptor beta chain came up a few times. The sample is drawn from a study of cytomegalovirus exposure and HLA in healthy donors. The PCR ran on 60 Vbeta and 13 Jbeta primers. This table comes from immunoSEQ multiplex PCR, and its TCRdb copy is limited to in-frame clones, with some not included. Seen here are some 40,000 clones, 68% observed once, and the top ten hold approximately 4%. The specimen was PBMCs. The receptor was isolated from a man in his forties or fifties in good health and CMV-seronegative.

In DNA, the CDR3 is TGTGCCATCAGTGGCTCCGGGACTTCAAACACTGAAGCTTTCTTT. It codes for CAISGSGTSNTEAFF. The rearrangement links TRBV10-3 to TRBJ1-1; TRBD1 is a possible D gene (5 bases). V lost 4 bases and J lost 2, with 14 bases in between. Germline lookup yields CDR1 ENHRY and CDR2 SYGVKD. There are 15 residues in the CDR3.